This entry lists 10 T cell receptor beta chains sequenced from one sample in a study of shared clonotypes between healthy human individuals. Clones were read by immunoSEQ multiplex PCR, and TCRdb kept only the in-frame ones, dropping some. The table records 650,000 to 750,000 clones, 72% of them present only once. Sequencing was done on a sample of memory CD4+ T cells sorted from blood. As to subset: CD45RA-negative fraction. Receptors originate from a woman in her thirties in good health.

The genes are TRBV29-1 and TRBJ1-2; D uncertain. Germline CDR1 and CDR2: SQVTM and ANQGSEA. The CDR3 loop spans 16 amino acids. V lost 0 bases, J lost 3 bases, and 17 bases lay in between. CDR3 bases: TGCAGCGTTGAAGAGTTGTCCGGCCGAAGTTACTATGGCTACACCTTC. As protein: CSVEELSGRSYYGYTF.

The chain carries TRBV4-1 and TRBJ1-5, with D perhaps matching TRBD1 (5 bases). V was shortened by 7 bases and J by 4 bases, with 14 bases between the two germline ends. The length of the CDR3 is 14 residues. Germline lookup yields CDR1 MGHRA and CDR2 YSYEKL. CDR3 sequence reads: CASTPVGGNQPQHF. CDR3 nucleotide sequence: TGCGCCAGCACTCCCGTCGGGGGAAATCAGCCCCAGCATTTT.

This clone has ten or more counts. The rearrangement uses TRBV2 and TRBJ2-4; D is unresolved. Per germline, CDR1 SNHLY and CDR2 FYNNEI. The CDR3 length is 14 residues. The V end lost 7 bases, the J end lost 0 bases, and 10 bases lay between the germline ends. In DNA form, the CDR3 reads TGTGCCAGCATTCTATCGGTAGCCAAAAACATTCAGTACTTC. Residues: CASILSVAKNIQYF.

Comment on this clone: Other DNA sequences in this specimen translate into the identical CDR3. V gene TRBV5-1 combines with J gene TRBJ1-1; the D is unclear. Trimming removed 1 base from V and 1 base from J, with 5 bases in between. Germline-derived CDR1 and CDR2 are SGHRS and YFSETQ. This CDR3 contains 13 residues. CDR3: CASSLPGNTEAFF. The CDR3 DNA reads TGCGCCAGCAGCTTGCCCGGGAACACTGAAGCTTTCTTT.

This clone was detected a few times. The chain recombines TRBV27 with TRBJ2-3, with D perhaps assigned TRBD1 or TRBD2 (5 bases each). CDR3 size: 14 residues. Germline V lookup: CDR1 MNHEY, CDR2 SMNVEV (reference sequence). The V and J ends lost 5 bases and 6 bases respectively, with 15 bases between them. In DNA form, the CDR3 reads TGTGCCAGCAGTGGGGGACGGTGGCGGGATACGCAGTATTTT. Translated, it gives CASSGGRWRDTQYF.

The chain couples TRBV19 to TRBJ2-3; D is ambiguous. The CDR3 length is 13 residues. Germline V gene sequence: CDR1 LNHDA, CDR2 SQIVND (reference sequence). Trimming removed 4 bases from V and 5 bases from J, with 10 bases in between. CDR3 bases: TGTGCCAGTAGTACGCGAATGGGAGATACGCAGTATTTT. Amino acid sequence: CASSTRMGDTQYF.

This clone has only one observation. This chain uses TRBV5-1 with TRBJ2-5, with unresolved D. The CDR3 is 16 amino acids. Between the trimmed V and J ends, which lost 0 bases and 5 bases, there was a span of 17 bases. Germline assignment: CDR1 SGHRS and CDR2 YFSETQ. The CDR3 coding sequence is TGCGCCAGCAGCTTGGGAGGTGCCCACGTGGAGGAGACCCAGTACTTC. This gives the protein CASSLGGAHVEETQYF.

The CDR3 reads CASSWRLERGNTDTQYF. CDR3 DNA sequence: TGCGCCAGCAGCTGGAGATTAGAGCGGGGCAACACAGATACGCAGTATTTT. V gene TRBV5-1 combines with J gene TRBJ2-3; 7 bases are a match to TRBD2. Germline lookup yields CDR1 SGHRS and CDR2 YFSETQ. V lost 3 bases and J lost 2; bases outside the gene matches: 12. CDR3 length equals 17 residues.

The chain combines TRBV2 with TRBJ2-3; weak D call: TRBD1 (5 bases). Trimming took 4 bases from V and 0 from J, leaving 8 bases between them. Germline V gene sequence: CDR1 SNHLY, CDR2 FYNNEI. This CDR3 region has 14 residues. The CDR3 nucleotides are TGTGCCAGCAGTGGACAGATTAGCACAGATACGCAGTATTTT. Residues: CASSGQISTDTQYF.

The chain is built from TRBV28 and TRBJ1-1; tentatively, D is TRBD1 (5 bases). The length of the CDR3 is 13 residues. Trimming left V 5 bases short and J 7 bases short, with 14 bases between. Germline lookup yields CDR1 MDHEN and CDR2 SYDVKM. This CDR3 reads CASSQGLQFEAFF. Here the CDR3 DNA reads TGTGCCAGCAGTCAGGGACTACAGTTTGAAGCTTTCTTT. The entire variable domain, with the rest obtained from reference TRBV28 and TRBJ1-1, is as follows: DVKVTQSSRYLVKRTGEKVFLECVQDMDHENMFWYRQDPGLGLRLIYFSYDVKMKEKGDIPEGYSVSREKKERFSLILESASTNQTSMYLCASSQGLQFEAFFGQGTRLTVV.